These 10 T cell receptor beta chains were all obtained from the same sample, sequenced in a study of radiation and T cells in renal cell carcinoma. Regarding time point: baseline pretreatment blood. Treatment here: 15 Gy SBRT to primary tumor, nephrectomy 4 weeks later. TCRdb's copy holds only in-frame clones and misses some; the assay was immunoSEQ multiplex PCR. This repertoire shows some 120,000 clones, 82% found once; its top ten account for around 3%. The sequenced sample was blood, obtained from a patient whose treatment included radiotherapy and nephrectomy. The receptor set was obtained from a woman aged 55-69 years with renal cell carcinoma.

The chain carries TRBV6-5 and TRBJ2-1, with D unclear. V lost 2 bases and J lost 0, with 5 bases in between. Germline V gene lookup returns CDR1 MNHEY and CDR2 SVGAGI. The CDR3 is 14 residues long. This chain's CDR3 is CASSYGLSYNEQFF. The CDR3 nucleotides are TGTGCCAGCAGTTACGGTCTCTCCTACAATGAGCAGTTCTTC.

This chain links TRBV6-4 with TRBJ2-3, with 7 bases lining up with TRBD2. This CDR3 is built from 16 residues. Per the germline V gene, CDR1 is MRHNA and CDR2 is SNTAGT. The V gene end was trimmed by 6 bases and the J gene end by 2 bases; junction bases not matched to a gene: 11. In DNA form, the CDR3 reads TGTGCCAGCAGCCCTCTGAGCGGGACCCACACAGATACGCAGTATTTT. The encoded protein is CASSPLSGTHTDTQYF.

The V and J genes are TRBV6-1 and TRBJ2-3; TRBD1 might be the D (6 bases). Looked up from germline, CDR1 is MNHNS and CDR2 is SASEGT. The CDR3 spans 14 residues. With 3 bases removed from V and 2 bases from J, the gap between germline ends came to 9 bases. As DNA, the CDR3 is TGTGCCAGCAGTGACAGGGGCCCCACAGATACGCAGTATTTT. Amino acid sequence: CASSDRGPTDTQYF.

Comments on this clone: Mismatch with germline at one junction end may stem from a read error. The rearrangement uses TRBV7-7 and TRBJ2-3; 11 bases line up with TRBD1. CDR3 length: 15 residues. The germline V gene encodes CDR1 SSHAT and CDR2 FNYEAQ (reference sequence). CDR3 DNA sequence: TGTGCTAGCAGCCCAGGACAGGGGGCGACAGATACGCAGTATTTT. Protein: CASSPGQGATDTQYF.

The chain joins TRBV27 to TRBJ1-6; perhaps TRBD1 as D (6 bases). Trimming pared 0 bases from V and 5 bases from J, leaving 14 bases between. The CDR3 length is 17 residues. Germline V CDR1 and CDR2: MNHEY, SMNVEV (reference sequence). CDR3 coding DNA: TGTGCCAGCAGTTTATCCCAGGGGAGAGGAGATAATTCACCCCTCCACTTT. Translated, it gives CASSLSQGRGDNSPLHF.

The V call is TRBV15, the J call TRBJ2-5; D remains ambiguous. The germline CDR1 and CDR2 sequences are LNHNV and YYDKDF (reference sequence). This CDR3 contains 18 residues. Trimming shortened V by 1 base and J by 6 bases, and 24 bases separated the two germline ends. CDR3 DNA sequence: TGTGCCACCAGCAGAGGGACGGAGAACGATAGACCGGTAAAGACCCAGTACTTC. Translated: CATSRGTENDRPVKTQYF.

The chain links TRBV9 to TRBJ2-7; no firm D call. V was shortened by 4 bases and J by 4 bases, with 15 bases between the two germline ends. CDR3 length: 14 residues. The germline V gene has CDR1 SGDLS and CDR2 YYNGEE. CDR3 sequence (DNA): TGTGCCAGCAGCCCCGAGGCCAGAAGATACGAGCAGTACTTC. As protein: CASSPEARRYEQYF. The whole variable domain, filled in from reference TRBV9 and TRBJ2-7, reads DSGVTQTPKHLITATGQRVTLRCSPRSGDLSVYWYQQSLDQGLQFLIQYYNGEERAKGNILERFSAQQFPDLHSELNLSSLELGDSALYFCASSPEARRYEQYFGPGTRLTVT.

V gene TRBV21-1 combines with J gene TRBJ2-1. TRBV21-1 counts as a pseudogene. The CDR3 covers 12 residues. The CDR3 loop is CATPRRLREQFF. The CDR3 DNA sequence: TGTGCCACCCCCCGACGGTTAAGGGAGCAGTTCTTC.

V usage is TRBV14 and J usage is TRBJ2-1; TRBD2 might be the D (7 bases). The CDR3 contains 17 residues. V lost 5 bases and J lost 0, with 17 bases in between. The germline V gene encodes CDR1 SGHDN and CDR2 FVKESK. The CDR3 DNA reads as TGTGCCAGCAGCTCAGGAGGGGGGGGCCCCTCCTACAATGAGCAGTTCTTC. It yields the protein CASSSGGGGPSYNEQFF.

The chain is built from TRBV6-6 and TRBJ1-3; D is perhaps TRBD1 (6 bases). The CDR3 sequence is 13 residues long. Per germline, CDR1 MNHNY and CDR2 SVGAGI (reference sequence). The ends were cut back, 6 bases at V and 4 bases at J, with 10 bases in the middle. CDR3 nucleotides: TGTGCCAGCAGCCATGGACAGGGAAACACCATATATTTT. The encoded protein is CASSHGQGNTIYF.